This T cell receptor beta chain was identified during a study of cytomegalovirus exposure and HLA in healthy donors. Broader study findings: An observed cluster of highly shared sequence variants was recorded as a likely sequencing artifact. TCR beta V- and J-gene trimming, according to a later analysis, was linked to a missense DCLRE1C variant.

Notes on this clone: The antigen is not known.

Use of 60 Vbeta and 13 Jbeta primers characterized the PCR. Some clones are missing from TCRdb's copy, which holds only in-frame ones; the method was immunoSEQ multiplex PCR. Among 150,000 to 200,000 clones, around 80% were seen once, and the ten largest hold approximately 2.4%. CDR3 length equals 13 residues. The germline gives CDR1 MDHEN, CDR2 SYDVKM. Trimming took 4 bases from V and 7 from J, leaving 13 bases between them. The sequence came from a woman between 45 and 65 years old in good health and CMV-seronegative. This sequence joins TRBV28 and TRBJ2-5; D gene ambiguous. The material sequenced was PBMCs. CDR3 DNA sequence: TGTGCCAGCAGTTCTCGGCTCGGCGGGACCCAGTACTTC. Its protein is CASSSRLGGTQYF.